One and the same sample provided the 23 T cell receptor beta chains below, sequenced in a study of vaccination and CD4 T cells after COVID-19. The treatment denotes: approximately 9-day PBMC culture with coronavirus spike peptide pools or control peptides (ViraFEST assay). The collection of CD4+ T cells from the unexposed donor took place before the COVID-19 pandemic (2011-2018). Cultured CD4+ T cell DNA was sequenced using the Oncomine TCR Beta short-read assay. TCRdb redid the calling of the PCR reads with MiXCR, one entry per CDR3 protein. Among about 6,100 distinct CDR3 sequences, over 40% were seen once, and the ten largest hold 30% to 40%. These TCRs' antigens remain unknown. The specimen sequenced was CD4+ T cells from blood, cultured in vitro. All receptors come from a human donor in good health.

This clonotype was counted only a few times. The CDR3 is CAWSPREAGSYNEQFF. DNA of the CDR3: TGTGCCTGGAGTCCCCGGGAAGCAGGGTCCTACAATGAGCAGTTCTTC. The rearrangement links TRBV30 to TRBJ2-1, with D perhaps TRBD1 or TRBD2 (5 bases each). The CDR3 contains 16 residues. Germline CDR1 GTSNPN, CDR2 SVGIG (reference sequence). V dropped 2 bases and J dropped 1 base, with 15 bases sitting between them.

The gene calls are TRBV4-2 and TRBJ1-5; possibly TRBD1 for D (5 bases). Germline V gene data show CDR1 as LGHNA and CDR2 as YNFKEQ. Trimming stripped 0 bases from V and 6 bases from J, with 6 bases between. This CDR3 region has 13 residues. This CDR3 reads CASSQEGRQPQHF. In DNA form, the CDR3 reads TGTGCCAGCAGCCAAGAGGGGCGTCAGCCCCAGCATTTT.

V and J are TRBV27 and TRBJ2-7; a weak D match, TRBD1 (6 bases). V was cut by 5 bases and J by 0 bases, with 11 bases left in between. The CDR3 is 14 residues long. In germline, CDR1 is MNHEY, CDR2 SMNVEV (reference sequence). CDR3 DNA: TGTGCCAGCAGTGAATCGGACAGCTCCTACGAGCAGTACTTC. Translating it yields CASSESDSSYEQYF.

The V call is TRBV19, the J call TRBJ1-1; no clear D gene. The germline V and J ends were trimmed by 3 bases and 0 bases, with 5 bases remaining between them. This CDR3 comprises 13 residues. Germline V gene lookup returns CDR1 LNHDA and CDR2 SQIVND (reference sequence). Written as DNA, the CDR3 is TGTGCCAGTAGTATGGTGGTGAACACTGAAGCTTTCTTT. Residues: CASSMVVNTEAFF. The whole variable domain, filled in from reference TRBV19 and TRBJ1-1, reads DGGITQSPKYLFRKEGQNVTLSCEQNLNHDAMYWYRQDPGQGLRLIYYSQIVNDFQKGDIAEGYSVSREKKESFPLTVTSAQKNPTAFYLCASSMVVNTEAFFGQGTRLTVV.

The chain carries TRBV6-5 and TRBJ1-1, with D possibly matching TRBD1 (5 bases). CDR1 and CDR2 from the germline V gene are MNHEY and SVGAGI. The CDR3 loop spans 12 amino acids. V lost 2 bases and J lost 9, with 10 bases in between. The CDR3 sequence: CASSYRDGQAFF. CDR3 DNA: TGTGCCAGCAGTTACCGGGACGGTCAAGCTTTCTTT.

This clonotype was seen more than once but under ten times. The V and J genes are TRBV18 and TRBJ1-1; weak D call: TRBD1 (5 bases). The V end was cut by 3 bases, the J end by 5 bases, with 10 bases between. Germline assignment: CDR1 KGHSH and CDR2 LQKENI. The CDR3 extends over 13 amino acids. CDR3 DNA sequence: TGTGCCAGCTCACCTTCTAGGGGAACTGAAGCTTTCTTT. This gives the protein CASSPSRGTEAFF.

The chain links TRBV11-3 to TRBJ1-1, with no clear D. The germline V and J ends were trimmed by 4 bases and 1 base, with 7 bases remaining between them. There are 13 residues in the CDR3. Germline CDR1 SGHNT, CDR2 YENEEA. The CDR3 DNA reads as TGTGCCAGCAGCTCCCGGGGGAACACTGAAGCTTTCTTT. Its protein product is CASSSRGNTEAFF.

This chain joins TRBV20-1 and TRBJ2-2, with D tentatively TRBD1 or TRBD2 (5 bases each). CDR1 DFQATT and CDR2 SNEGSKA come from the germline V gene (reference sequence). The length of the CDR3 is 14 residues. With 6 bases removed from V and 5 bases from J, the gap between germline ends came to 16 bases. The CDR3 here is CSATRDGRTGELFF. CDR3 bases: TGCAGTGCCACACGGGACGGTCGAACCGGGGAGCTGTTTTTT.

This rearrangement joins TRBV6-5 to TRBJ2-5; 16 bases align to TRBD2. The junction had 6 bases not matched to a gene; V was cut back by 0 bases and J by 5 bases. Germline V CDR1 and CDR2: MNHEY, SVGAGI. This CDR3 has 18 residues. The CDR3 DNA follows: TGTGCCAGCAGTTACTCGGGGACTAGCGGGGGGGCCGGGGAGACCCAGTACTTC. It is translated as CASSYSGTSGGAGETQYF.

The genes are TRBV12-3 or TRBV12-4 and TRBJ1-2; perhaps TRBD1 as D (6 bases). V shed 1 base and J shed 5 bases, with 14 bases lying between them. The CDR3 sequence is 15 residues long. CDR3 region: CASSLVGQWDYGYTF. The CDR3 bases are TGTGCCAGCAGTTTAGTAGGACAGTGGGATTATGGCTACACCTTC.

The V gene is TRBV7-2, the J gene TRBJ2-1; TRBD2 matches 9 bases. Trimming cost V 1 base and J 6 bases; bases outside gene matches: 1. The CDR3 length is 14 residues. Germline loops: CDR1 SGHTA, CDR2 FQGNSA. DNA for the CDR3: TGTGCCAGCAGCTTAGTGACTAGCGGCAATGAGCAGTTCTTC. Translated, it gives CASSLVTSGNEQFF.

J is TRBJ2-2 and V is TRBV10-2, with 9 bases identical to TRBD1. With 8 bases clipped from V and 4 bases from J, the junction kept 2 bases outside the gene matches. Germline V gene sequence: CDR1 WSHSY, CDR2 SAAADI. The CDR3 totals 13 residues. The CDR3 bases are TGCGCCAGCGGGGACAGGGCCACCGGGGAGCTGTTTTTT. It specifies CASGDRATGELFF.

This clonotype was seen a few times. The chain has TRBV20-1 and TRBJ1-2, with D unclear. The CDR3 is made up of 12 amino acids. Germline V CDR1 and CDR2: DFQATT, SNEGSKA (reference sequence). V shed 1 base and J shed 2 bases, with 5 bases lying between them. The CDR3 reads CSARAGNYGYTF. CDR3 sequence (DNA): TGCAGTGCTAGAGCCGGGAACTATGGCTACACCTTC.

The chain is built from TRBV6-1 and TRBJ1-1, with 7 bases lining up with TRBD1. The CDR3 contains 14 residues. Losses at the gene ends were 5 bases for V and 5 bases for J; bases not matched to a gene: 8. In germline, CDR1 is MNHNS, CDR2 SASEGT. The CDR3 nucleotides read TGTGCCAGCAGTACCGGACAGGTGAGGACTGAAGCTTTCTTT. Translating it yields CASSTGQVRTEAFF.

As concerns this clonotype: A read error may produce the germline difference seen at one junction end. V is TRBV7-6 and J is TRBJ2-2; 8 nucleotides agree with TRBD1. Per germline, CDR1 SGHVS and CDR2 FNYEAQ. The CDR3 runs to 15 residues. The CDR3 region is CASSPDRGYTGELFF. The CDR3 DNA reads TGTGCTAGCAGTCCCGACAGGGGATACACCGGGGAGCTGTTTTTT.

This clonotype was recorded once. The CDR3 loop is CASSEGGEKLFF. For the CDR3, the DNA is TGTGCCAGCAGTGAGGGTGGAGAAAAACTGTTTTTT. The chain has TRBV2 and TRBJ1-4; no reliable D call. V was clipped by 3 bases and J by 8 bases, with 7 bases between them. The germline CDR1 and CDR2 sequences are SNHLY and FYNNEI. CDR3 length: 12 residues.

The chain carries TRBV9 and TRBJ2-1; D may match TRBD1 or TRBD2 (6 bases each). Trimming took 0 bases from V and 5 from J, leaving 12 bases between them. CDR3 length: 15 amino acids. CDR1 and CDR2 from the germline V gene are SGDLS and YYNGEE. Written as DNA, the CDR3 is TGTGCCAGCAGCGTAGTCGGGGGCTGGAACAATGAGCAGTTCTTC. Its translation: CASSVVGGWNNEQFF.

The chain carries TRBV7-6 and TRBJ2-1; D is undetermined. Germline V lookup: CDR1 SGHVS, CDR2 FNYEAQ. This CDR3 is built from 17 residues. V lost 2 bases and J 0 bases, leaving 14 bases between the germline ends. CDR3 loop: CASSLFVGYSSYNEQFF. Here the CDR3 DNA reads TGTGCCAGCAGCTTATTCGTCGGATACAGCTCCTACAATGAGCAGTTCTTC. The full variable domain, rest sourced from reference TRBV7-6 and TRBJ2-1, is GAGVSQSPRYKVTKRGQDVALRCDPISGHVSLYWYRQALGQGPEFLTYFNYEAQQDKSGLPNDRFSAERPEGSISTLTIQRTEQRDSAMYRCASSLFVGYSSYNEQFFGPGTRLTVL.

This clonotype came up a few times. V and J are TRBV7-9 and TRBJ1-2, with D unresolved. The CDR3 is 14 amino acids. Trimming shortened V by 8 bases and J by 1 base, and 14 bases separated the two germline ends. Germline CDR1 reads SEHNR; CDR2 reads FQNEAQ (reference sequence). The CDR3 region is CASSLSNNNYGYTF. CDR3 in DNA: TGTGCCAGCTCATTAAGCAATAATAACTATGGCTACACCTTC.

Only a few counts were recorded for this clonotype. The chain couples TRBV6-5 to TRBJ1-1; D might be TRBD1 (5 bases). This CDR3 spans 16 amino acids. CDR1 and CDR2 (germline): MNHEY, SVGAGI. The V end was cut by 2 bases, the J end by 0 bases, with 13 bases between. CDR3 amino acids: CASSYGGGSMNTEAFF. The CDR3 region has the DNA TGTGCCAGCAGTTACGGGGGTGGGTCAATGAACACTGAAGCTTTCTTT.

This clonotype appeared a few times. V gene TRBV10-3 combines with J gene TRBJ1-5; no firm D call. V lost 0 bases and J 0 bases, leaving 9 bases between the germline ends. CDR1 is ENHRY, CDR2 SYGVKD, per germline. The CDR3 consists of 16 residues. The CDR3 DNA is TGTGCCATCAGTGAGTCCGGCAGAGGTAGCAATCAGCCCCAGCATTTT. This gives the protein CAISESGRGSNQPQHF.

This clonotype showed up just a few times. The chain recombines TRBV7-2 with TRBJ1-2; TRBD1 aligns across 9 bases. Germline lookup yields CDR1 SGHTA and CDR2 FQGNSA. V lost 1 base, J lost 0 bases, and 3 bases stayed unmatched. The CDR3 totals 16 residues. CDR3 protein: CASSLGGTGTNYGYTF. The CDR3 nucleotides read TGTGCCAGCAGCTTAGGAGGGACAGGGACTAACTATGGCTACACCTTC.

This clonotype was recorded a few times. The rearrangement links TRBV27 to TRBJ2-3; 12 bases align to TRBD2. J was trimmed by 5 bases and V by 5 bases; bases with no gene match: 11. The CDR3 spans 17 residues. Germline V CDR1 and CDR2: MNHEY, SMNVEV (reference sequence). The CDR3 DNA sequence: TGTGCCAGCAGTAAGGAGGGGCTAGCGGGGGGGCAAGATACGCAGTATTTT. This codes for CASSKEGLAGGQDTQYF.